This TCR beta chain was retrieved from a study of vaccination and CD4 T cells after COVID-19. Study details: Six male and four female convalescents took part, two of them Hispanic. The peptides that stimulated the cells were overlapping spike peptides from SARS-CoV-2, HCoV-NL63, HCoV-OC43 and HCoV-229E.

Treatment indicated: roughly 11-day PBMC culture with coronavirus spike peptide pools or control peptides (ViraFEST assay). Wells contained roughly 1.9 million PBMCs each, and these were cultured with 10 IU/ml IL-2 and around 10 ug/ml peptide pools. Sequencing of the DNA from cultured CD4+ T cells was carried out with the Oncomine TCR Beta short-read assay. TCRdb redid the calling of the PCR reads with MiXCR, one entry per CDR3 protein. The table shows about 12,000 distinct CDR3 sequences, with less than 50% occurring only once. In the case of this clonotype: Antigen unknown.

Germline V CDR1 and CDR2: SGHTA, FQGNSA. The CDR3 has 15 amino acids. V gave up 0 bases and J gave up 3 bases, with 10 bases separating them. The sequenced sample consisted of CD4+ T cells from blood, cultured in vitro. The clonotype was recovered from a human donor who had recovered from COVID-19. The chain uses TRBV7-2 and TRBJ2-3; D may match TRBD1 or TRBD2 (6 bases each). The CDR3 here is CASSLAGGTTDTQYF. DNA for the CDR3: TGTGCCAGCAGCTTAGCGGGGGGCACGACAGATACGCAGTATTTT.